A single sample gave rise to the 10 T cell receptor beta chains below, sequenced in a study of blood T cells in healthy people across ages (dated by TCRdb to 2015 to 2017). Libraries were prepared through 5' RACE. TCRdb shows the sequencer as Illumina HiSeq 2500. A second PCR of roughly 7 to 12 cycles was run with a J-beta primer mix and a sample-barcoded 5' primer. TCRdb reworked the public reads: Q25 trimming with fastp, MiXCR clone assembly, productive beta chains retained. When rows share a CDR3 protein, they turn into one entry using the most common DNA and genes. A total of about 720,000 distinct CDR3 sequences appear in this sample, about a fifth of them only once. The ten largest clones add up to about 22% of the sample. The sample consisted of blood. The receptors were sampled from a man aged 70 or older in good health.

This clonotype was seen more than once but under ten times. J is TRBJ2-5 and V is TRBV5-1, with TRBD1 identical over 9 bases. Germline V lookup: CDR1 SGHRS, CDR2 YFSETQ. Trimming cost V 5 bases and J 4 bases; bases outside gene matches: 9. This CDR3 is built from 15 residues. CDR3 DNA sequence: TGCGCCAGCAGTCGCGGACAGGGGATCATAGAGACCCAGTACTTC. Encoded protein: CASSRGQGIIETQYF.

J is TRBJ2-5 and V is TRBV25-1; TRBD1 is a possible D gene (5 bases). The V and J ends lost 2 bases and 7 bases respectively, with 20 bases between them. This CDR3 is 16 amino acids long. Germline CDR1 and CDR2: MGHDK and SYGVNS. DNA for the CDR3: TGTGCCAGCAGTGAAAGGGTAACAGGCGAAAGGGTGACCCAGTACTTC. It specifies CASSERVTGERVTQYF. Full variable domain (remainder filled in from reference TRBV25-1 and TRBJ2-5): EADIYQTPRYLVIGTGKKITLECSQTMGHDKMYWYQQDPGMELHLIHYSYGVNSTEKGDLSSESTVSRIRTEHFPLTLESARPSHTSQYLCASSERVTGERVTQYFGPGTRLLVL.

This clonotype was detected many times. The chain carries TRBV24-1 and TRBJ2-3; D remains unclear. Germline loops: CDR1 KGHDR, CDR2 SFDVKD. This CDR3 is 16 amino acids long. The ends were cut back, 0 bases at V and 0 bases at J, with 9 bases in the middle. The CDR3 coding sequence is TGTGCCACCAGTGATTTGAACTTTGGAAGCACAGATACGCAGTATTTT. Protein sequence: CATSDLNFGSTDTQYF.

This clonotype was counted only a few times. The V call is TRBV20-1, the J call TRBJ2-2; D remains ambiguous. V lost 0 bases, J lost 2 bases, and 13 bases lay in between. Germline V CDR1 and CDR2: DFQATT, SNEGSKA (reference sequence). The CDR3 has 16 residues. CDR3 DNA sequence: TGCAGTGCTAGAGATCGAAACGGTGGAAACACCGGGGAGCTGTTTTTT. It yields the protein CSARDRNGGNTGELFF.

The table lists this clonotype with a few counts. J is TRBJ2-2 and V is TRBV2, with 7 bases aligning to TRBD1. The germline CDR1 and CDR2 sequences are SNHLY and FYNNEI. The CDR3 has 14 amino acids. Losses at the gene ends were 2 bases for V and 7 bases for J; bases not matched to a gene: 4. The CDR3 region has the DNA TGTGCCAGCAGTGAAATACAGGGGCACGGGGAGCTGTTTTTT. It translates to CASSEIQGHGELFF. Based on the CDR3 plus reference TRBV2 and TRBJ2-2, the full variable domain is EPEVTQTPSHQVTQMGQEVILRCVPISNHLYFYWYRQILGQKVEFLVSFYNNEISEKSEIFDDQFSVERPDGSNFTLKIRSTKLEDSAMYFCASSEIQGHGELFFGEGSRLTVL.

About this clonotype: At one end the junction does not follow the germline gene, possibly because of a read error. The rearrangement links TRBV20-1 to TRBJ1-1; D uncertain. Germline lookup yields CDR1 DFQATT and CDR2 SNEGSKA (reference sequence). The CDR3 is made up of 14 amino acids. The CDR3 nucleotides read TGCAGTGCCTCCCGTCCCGGTCTAAACACTGGAGCTTTCTTT. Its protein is CSASRPGLNTGAFF.

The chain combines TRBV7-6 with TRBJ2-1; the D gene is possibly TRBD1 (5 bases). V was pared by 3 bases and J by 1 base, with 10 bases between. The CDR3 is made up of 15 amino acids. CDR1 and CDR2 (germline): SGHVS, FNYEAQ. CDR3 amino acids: CASSFFRTSYNEQFF. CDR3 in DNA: TGTGCCAGCAGCTTTTTTCGGACATCCTACAATGAGCAGTTCTTC. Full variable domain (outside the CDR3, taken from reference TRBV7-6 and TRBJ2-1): GAGVSQSPRYKVTKRGQDVALRCDPISGHVSLYWYRQALGQGPEFLTYFNYEAQQDKSGLPNDRFSAERPEGSISTLTIQRTEQRDSAMYRCASSFFRTSYNEQFFGPGTRLTVL.

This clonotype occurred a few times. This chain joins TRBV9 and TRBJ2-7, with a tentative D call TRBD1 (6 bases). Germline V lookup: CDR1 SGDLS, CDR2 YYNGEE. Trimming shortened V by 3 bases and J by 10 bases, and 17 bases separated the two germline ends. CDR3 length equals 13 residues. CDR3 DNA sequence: TGTGCCAGCAGCGGACGAGTGGGGGCTACCCAGTACTTC. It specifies CASSGRVGATQYF. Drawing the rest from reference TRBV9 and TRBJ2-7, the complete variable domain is DSGVTQTPKHLITATGQRVTLRCSPRSGDLSVYWYQQSLDQGLQFLIQYYNGEERAKGNILERFSAQQFPDLHSELNLSSLELGDSALYFCASSGRVGATQYFGPGTRLTVT.

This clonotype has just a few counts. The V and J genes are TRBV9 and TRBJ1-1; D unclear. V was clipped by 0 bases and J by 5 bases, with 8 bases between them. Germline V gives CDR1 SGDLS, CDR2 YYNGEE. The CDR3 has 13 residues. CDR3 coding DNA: TGTGCCAGCAGCGTAGCTAGGCAGACTGAAGCTTTCTTT. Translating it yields CASSVARQTEAFF.

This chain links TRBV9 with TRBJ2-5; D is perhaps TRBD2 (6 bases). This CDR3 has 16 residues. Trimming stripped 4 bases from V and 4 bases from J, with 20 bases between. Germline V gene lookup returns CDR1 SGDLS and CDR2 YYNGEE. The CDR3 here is CASSPRWGDPAETQYF. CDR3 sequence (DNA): TGTGCCAGCAGCCCCCGGTGGGGGGACCCCGCAGAGACCCAGTACTTC.